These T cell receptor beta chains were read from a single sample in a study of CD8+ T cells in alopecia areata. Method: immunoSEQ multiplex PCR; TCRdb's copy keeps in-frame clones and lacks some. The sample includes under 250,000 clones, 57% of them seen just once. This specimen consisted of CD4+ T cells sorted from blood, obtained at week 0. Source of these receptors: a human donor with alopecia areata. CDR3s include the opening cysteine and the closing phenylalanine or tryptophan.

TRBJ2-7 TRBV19 CAASNPGTVTYEQYF
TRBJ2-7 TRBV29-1 CSVEGTGLYEQYF
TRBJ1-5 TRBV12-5 CASGPRGWARGPYQPQHF
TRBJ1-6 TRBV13 CASSVTGSSYNSPLHF
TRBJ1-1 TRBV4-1 CASSQDLFRDRGAEAFF
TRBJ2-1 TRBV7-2 CASSLDGTSGNREQFF
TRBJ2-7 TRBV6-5 CASSYLGGEQYF
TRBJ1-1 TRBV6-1 CASSEGTGGLGTEAFF
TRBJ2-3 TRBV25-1 CASSGAPGDTQYF
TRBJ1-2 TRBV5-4 CASSMVEGSGYGYTF
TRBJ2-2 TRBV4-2 CASSQEGSTGELFF
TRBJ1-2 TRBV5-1 CASSLEVTNYGYTF
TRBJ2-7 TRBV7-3 CASLVDNQEQYF
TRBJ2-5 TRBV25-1 CASSQWQETQYF
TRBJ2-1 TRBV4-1 CASSQIGGRNNEQFF
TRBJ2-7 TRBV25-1 CASSERGGSSYEQYF
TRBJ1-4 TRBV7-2 CASSFNTGWEKLFF
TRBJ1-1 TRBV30 CAWSVLGGRTEAFF
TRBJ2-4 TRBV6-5 CASSYRPRARTSIQYF
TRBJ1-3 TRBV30 CAWSLPGSFSGNTIYF
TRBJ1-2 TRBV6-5 CASTTGGGHYGYTF
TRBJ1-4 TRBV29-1 CSVSRTRDRNEKLFF
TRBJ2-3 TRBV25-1 CASSETDTQYF
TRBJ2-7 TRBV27 CASSFPGTGVYEQYF
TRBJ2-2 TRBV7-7 CASSPGGTGELFF
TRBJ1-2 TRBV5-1 CASSSTGYGYTF
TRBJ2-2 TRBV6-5 CASSSWTSGGSGELFF
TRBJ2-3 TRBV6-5 CATRQTLNTDTQYF
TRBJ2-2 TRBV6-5 CASRIQGRTGELFF
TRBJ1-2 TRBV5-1 CASSLVVSGPGRGYTF
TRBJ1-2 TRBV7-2 CASSLDQGAPYGYTF
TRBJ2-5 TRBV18 CASSPPTSGRAAQETQYF
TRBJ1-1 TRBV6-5 CASSYQHENTEAFF
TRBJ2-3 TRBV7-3 CASSAQSGGASTQYF
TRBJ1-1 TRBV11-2 CASSFGQNTEAFF
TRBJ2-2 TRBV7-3 CASSLSPSGNTGELFF
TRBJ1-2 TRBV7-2 CASSSSTGERGYTF
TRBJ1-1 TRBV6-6 CATKGQTNTEAFF
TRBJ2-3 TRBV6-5 CASSQGDTQYF
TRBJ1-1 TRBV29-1 CSVKGLYTEAFF
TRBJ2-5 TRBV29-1 CSVALGGETQYF
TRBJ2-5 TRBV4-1 CASSQGTAWAQYF
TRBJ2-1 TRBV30 CAWSAGTASGNEQFF
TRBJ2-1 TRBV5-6 CASSSSGTTTYNEQFF
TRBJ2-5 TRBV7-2 CASSPTSPQYF
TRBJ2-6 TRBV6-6 CASSYLDSSGANVLTF
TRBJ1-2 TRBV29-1 CSIREQNYGYTF
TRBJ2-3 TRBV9 CASSVDPGTDTQYF
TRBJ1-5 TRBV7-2 CASGDSFSNQPQHF
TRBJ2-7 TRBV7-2 CASSLFGQGPYEQYF
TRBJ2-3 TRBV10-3 CAVRRGLWDTQYF
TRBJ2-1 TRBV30 CAWSHGVNEQFF
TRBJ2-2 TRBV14 CASSPSRGRGGELFF
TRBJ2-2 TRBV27 CASTPGKGGRINTGELFF